The rows below give T cell receptor beta chains drawn from one sample of a study of radiotherapy plus CTLA-4 blockade in lung cancer. TCRdb keeps only in-frame clones here, not all; method: immunoSEQ multiplex PCR. The sample includes roughly 73,000 clones, about nine tenths seen only once; the top ten take about 38%. Source: peripheral blood, taken from a patient treated with radiotherapy plus ipilimumab. The origin of the receptors is a human donor with non-small cell lung cancer that progressed on radiotherapy plus ipilimumab. The CDR3 runs from the conserved cysteine through the conserved F or W. Not every row has a clone size; where given, it reads once, few, many or a size class.

v_gene	abundance	j_gene	CDR3aa
TRBV1	NA	TRBJ2-1	CTSTWGREGPHEQFF
TRBV7-2	NA	TRBJ2-5	CASSGSGSMKTQYF
TRBV10-1	NA	TRBJ2-7	CASSESGQRTYEQYF
TRBV7-9	NA	TRBJ2-2	CASSLTGSTGELFF
TRBV5-1	NA	TRBJ2-2	CASTQDANTGELFF
TRBV7-8	NA	TRBJ2-5	CASRKPWTGGGQETQYF
TRBV28	NA	TRBJ1-2	CASAPGAYYGYTF
TRBV7-9	NA	TRBJ2-2	CASSLVNGAGELFF
TRBV2	NA	TRBJ2-1	CASRSRPTDEQFF
TRBV7-9	NA	TRBJ1-1	CASSLSGVKDTEAFF
TRBV11-2	NA	TRBJ2-5	CASSLVGGTDQETQYF
TRBV6-6	NA	TRBJ2-3	CASSLASSTDTQYF
TRBV9	NA	TRBJ1-1	CASSVAEGNTEAFF
TRBV5-1	medium-sized	TRBJ2-2	CASSLPSGSRGTGELFF
TRBV28	NA	TRBJ2-1	CASRPDGAVEQFF
TRBV9	NA	TRBJ1-2	CASSVGEGDDYGYTF
TRBV4-2	NA	TRBJ2-3	CASSQVTGYSTDTQYF
TRBV15	NA	TRBJ2-7	CATSRVLIYEQYF
TRBV6-5	few	TRBJ1-3	CASRRTGTAGNTIYF
TRBV28	NA	TRBJ2-1	CASSLLVNEQFF
TRBV29-1	NA	TRBJ2-1	CSVESPQGHYNEQFF
TRBV15	NA	TRBJ1-2	CATSPDRGRRGYTF
TRBV27	NA	TRBJ1-1	CASSFRLTGANTEAFF
TRBV5-4	NA	TRBJ2-5	CASSLQGKAETQYF
TRBV6-6	NA	TRBJ1-2	CASSYFEGMGYGYTF
TRBV6-1	NA	TRBJ1-4	CASSDGQSLNEKLFF
TRBV5-1	NA	TRBJ2-5	CASSKDTSRETQYF
TRBV28	NA	TRBJ2-3	CASSFWQGSTDTQYF
TRBV5-6	NA	TRBJ2-1	CASSLFGGTSIYNEQFF
TRBV7-9	NA	TRBJ2-1	CASCRGQDNEQFF
TRBV2	NA	TRBJ1-2	CASLRDSGYTF
TRBV6-5	NA	TRBJ2-6	CASTSRGTGANVLTF
TRBV15	NA	TRBJ1-5	CATSRDGGWQPQHF
TRBV9	NA	TRBJ2-2	CASSARTGINTGELFF
TRBV7-6	NA	TRBJ1-4	CASSLRGRDEKLFF
TRBV7-9	NA	TRBJ2-3	CASSEGLSTDTQYF
TRBV28	once	TRBJ2-5	CASSLNPSVASSEETQYF
TRBV6-6	once	TRBJ1-4	CASRGDRADNEKLFF
TRBV19	few	TRBJ1-5	CASRSPRVGLQTNQPQHF
TRBV6-4	NA	TRBJ1-5	CASSVQSNQPQHF
TRBV2	NA	TRBJ1-5	CASRRDGNQPQHF
TRBV10-3	NA	TRBJ1-1	CAISAGQNTEAFF